This TCR beta chain originates from a study of blood T cell repertoires in COVID-19. Turning to the study itself: The United States, Italy and Spain supplied acute and convalescent COVID-19 samples. Sample material is recorded as cDNA or gDNA derived from T cells, B-cell-depleted T cells, or PBMCs.

Authors' analysis steps: Nucleated cell counts were estimated from reference gene primer amplification. TCRdb keeps only in-frame clones here, not all; method: immunoSEQ multiplex PCR. V and J calls and clone size come straight from that table; D and trimming were deduced from the DNA. The table has about 34,000 clones, more than 75% seen once; the top ten hold roughly 7.5%. This clone has just one count. Germline CDR1 is SGHVS and CDR2 is FNYEAQ. The trim removed 3 bases at V and 4 bases at J, leaving 4 bases unmatched. The CDR3 covers 15 residues. The receptor's source is a woman in her sixties with acute or convalescent COVID-19. Material: peripheral blood. The chain carries TRBV7-6 and TRBJ2-2; TRBD1 agrees at 8 bases. DNA of the CDR3: TGTGCCAGCAGCTTCTTACAGGGGGGCACCGGGGAGCTGTTTTTT. Translation: CASSFLQGGTGELFF.